This T cell receptor (beta chain) was retrieved from a study of identical twins. There are 14 residues in the CDR3. The germline gives CDR1 SGHRS, CDR2 YFSETQ. Worth noting for this clonotype: One junction end disagrees with the germline gene, perhaps due to a read error.

TCRdb reanalysed the 5' RACE reads using MiXCR and keeps one entry per CDR3 protein. The profile covers approximately 94,000 distinct CDR3 sequences, with 5.9% appearing a single time and 9.5% to 15% taken by the ten largest. This clonotype was sampled from a woman between 50 and 59 years old in good health. This chain uses TRBV5-1 with TRBJ2-2; D is possibly TRBD2 (5 bases). Sample: memory T cells sorted from blood. The CDR3 coding sequence is TGCGCCAGCAGCCCCCTACTATCGGCCGGGGAGCTCTTTTTT. Translating it yields CASSPLLSAGELFF.